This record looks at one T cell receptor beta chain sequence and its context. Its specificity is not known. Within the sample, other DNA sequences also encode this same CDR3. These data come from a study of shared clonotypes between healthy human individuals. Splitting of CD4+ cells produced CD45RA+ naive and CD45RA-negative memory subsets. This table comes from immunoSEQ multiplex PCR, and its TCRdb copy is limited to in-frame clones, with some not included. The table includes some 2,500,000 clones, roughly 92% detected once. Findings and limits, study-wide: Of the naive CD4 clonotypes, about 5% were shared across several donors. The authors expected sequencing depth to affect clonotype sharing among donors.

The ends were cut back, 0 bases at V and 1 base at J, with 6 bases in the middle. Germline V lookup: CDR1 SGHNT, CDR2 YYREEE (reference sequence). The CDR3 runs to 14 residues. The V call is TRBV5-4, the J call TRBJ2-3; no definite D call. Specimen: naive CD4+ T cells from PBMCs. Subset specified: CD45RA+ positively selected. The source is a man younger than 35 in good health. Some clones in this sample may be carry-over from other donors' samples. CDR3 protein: CASSLAKGTDTQYF. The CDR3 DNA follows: TGTGCCAGCAGCTTGGCGAAGGGCACAGATACGCAGTATTTT. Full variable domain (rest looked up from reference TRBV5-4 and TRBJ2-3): ETGVTQSPTHLIKTRGQQVTLRCSSQSGHNTVSWYQQALGQGPQFIFQYYREEENGRGNFPPRFSGLQFPNYSSELNVNALELDDSALYLCASSLAKGTDTQYFGPGTRLTVL.